These T cell receptor beta chains were read from a single sample in a study of T-cell memory formation after mild COVID-19. TCRdb independently ran MiXCR on the 5' RACE reads; one entry per CDR3 protein. The sample lists about 210,000 distinct CDR3 sequences, roughly 27% seen once, with around 10% in the top ten. Material for sequencing was PBMCs or a T cell subset sorted from them (not recorded which). Receptors originate from an adult woman who had mild COVID-19 (a few samples of this study predate the infection). Cell type and time point are not known. Each CDR3 is given without its conserved first and last residue.

v_call: TRBV20-1
cdr3_aa: SAGKGTFYGYT

v_call: TRBV7-2
cdr3_aa: ASSSHRTGGVAGANVLT

v_call: TRBV7-9
cdr3_aa: ASSTGTSGSQDTQY

v_call: TRBV4-1
cdr3_aa: ASSNPLASDTQY

v_call: TRBV24-1
cdr3_aa: ATSRTGGNTGELF

v_call: TRBV24-1
cdr3_aa: ATSGVVGQETQY

v_call: TRBV20-1
cdr3_aa: SAREGSGRQETQY

v_call: TRBV9
cdr3_aa: ASSVTGSYEQY

v_call: TRBV10-3
cdr3_aa: AISVGTGGTYEQY

v_call: TRBV11-2
cdr3_aa: ASSLDRWESYGYT

v_call: TRBV7-8
cdr3_aa: ASSLRGIAKNIQY

v_call: TRBV6-5
cdr3_aa: ASSTGQGVSEQY

v_call: TRBV7-8
cdr3_aa: ASSLAAAGYTGELF

v_call: TRBV6-1
cdr3_aa: ASSEYPGPRNSPLH

v_call: TRBV12-3/TRBV12-4
cdr3_aa: ASSLRPGLAGVYSETQY

v_call: TRBV20-1
cdr3_aa: SASVSGVPKQF

v_call: TRBV7-3
cdr3_aa: ASSILDRHSTDTQY

v_call: TRBV14
cdr3_aa: ASSQEGWGLPSYEQY

v_call: TRBV6-6
cdr3_aa: ASSPTSGRPYEQY

v_call: TRBV29-1
cdr3_aa: SVSRAEGTEAF

v_call: TRBV10-1
cdr3_aa: ASSDWGGTGHTGELF

v_call: TRBV7-3
cdr3_aa: ASSPGQGYHNEQF

v_call: TRBV7-9
cdr3_aa: ASSHGGSGYGYT

v_call: TRBV7-9
cdr3_aa: ASSSTTGDYDTQY

v_call: TRBV5-6
cdr3_aa: ASSLLQTDMNTEAF

v_call: TRBV2
cdr3_aa: ASSAWVRNQPQH

v_call: TRBV4-2
cdr3_aa: ASSQTEEQY

v_call: TRBV12-5
cdr3_aa: ASGLVMAGGTGELF

v_call: TRBV27
cdr3_aa: ASSPRLAGNFGPQY

v_call: TRBV27
cdr3_aa: ASSKGNPNTGELF

v_call: TRBV6-2/TRBV6-3
cdr3_aa: ASSYRGSNQPQH

v_call: TRBV7-9
cdr3_aa: ASSQTGTGELF

v_call: TRBV7-9
cdr3_aa: ASSLAVPGGAYYGYT

v_call: TRBV12-3/TRBV12-4
cdr3_aa: ASSPRGVGQPQH

v_call: TRBV6-2/TRBV6-3
cdr3_aa: ASSYLVAGPTDTQY

v_call: TRBV6-6
cdr3_aa: ASSQGQGNYEQY

v_call: TRBV20-1
cdr3_aa: SVKTGYYYEQY

v_call: TRBV6-1
cdr3_aa: ASSTDTFYGYT

v_call: TRBV20-1
cdr3_aa: SARGRRGLAVNNEQF

v_call: TRBV19
cdr3_aa: ASSMRETGELF

v_call: TRBV7-2
cdr3_aa: ASSPGTGVGTETQY

v_call: TRBV5-6
cdr3_aa: ASSLEPGQGTDTQY

v_call: TRBV10-3
cdr3_aa: AISAGVASGLNEQF

v_call: TRBV6-1
cdr3_aa: ASSRQAYSNQPQH

v_call: TRBV27
cdr3_aa: ASSLEQSGGDTGELF

v_call: TRBV4-2
cdr3_aa: ASSQAYAGVGTEAF